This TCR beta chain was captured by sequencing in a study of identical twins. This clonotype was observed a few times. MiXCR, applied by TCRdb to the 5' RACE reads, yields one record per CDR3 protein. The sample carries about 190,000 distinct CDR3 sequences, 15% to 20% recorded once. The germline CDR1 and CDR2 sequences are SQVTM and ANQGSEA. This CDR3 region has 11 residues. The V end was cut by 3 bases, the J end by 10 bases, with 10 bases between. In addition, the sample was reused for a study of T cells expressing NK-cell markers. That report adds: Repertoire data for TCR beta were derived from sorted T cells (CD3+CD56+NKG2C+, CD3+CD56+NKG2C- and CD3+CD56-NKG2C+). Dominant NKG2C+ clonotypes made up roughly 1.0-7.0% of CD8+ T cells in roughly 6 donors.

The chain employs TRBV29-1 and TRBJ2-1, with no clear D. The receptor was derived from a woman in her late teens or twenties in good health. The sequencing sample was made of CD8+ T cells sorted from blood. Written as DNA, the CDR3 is TGCAGCGTTGATTTAGGGCTCGAGCAGTTCTTC. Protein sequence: CSVDLGLEQFF.